This T cell receptor (beta chain) was documented in a study of cytomegalovirus exposure and HLA in healthy donors. Study conclusions and caveats: The study put around 180 TCR beta chains on its list as cytomegalovirus-associated. The study reported that TCR beta sequences accurately predicted HLA-A and HLA-B alleles in most subjects. In vitro confirmation showed three CMV-associated chains to be CMV antigen specific.

In nominal health when sampled, donors likely had unrecorded immune exposures nonetheless. Comment on this clone: Its target is not known.

The germline gives CDR1 MDHEN, CDR2 SYDVKM. The V segment lost 4 bases and the J segment 9 bases; nucleotides outside the gene matches: 9. This CDR3 is built from 14 residues. Use of 60 Vbeta and 13 Jbeta primers characterized the PCR. Only in-frame clones appear in the TCRdb table, and some are missing; sequencing was by immunoSEQ multiplex PCR. Of some 160,000 clones listed, approximately 80% were seen once; the top ten hold roughly 0.5%. Sequenced: PBMCs. This TCR came from a woman aged 50 to 60 in good health and CMV-seronegative. The chain uses TRBV28 and TRBJ2-7; 10 nucleotides align to TRBD2. CDR3 in amino acids: CASSSGTSERGQYF. CDR3 nucleotides: TGTGCCAGCAGTTCCGGGACTAGCGAGAGAGGGCAGTACTTC.